The T cell receptor (beta chain) under discussion was sequenced for a study of T cells in Graves' hyperthyroidism and ophthalmopathy (dated by TCRdb to between 2018 and 2020). Regarding the complete study: Peripheral blood was collected at initial diagnosis, before any treatment. To identify distinguishing TCR V-J signatures, a discovery cohort of roughly 100 patients was used, comprising 43 with Graves' ophthalmopathy and some 57 with stable Graves' hyperthyroidism. Whether ophthalmopathy could be predicted prospectively was tested in an independent validation cohort made up of roughly 19 hyperthyroidism patients plus 17 patients who later progressed to ophthalmopathy. The 90 or so discovery patients were randomly split 7:3 into training and test sets. Thyroid tissue and blood T-cell repertoires from six or seven Graves' hyperthyroidism patients were also compared in the study. After sampling, hyperthyroidism patients received methimazole starting at 30 mg daily, and ophthalmopathy patients received high-dose intravenous methylprednisolone. According to the paper, TCR Vbeta CDR3 sequencing was carried out on 135 peripheral blood samples, which came from over 40 ophthalmopathy, 75 to 80 hyperthyroidism and roughly 17 progressor patients.

From the cysteine up to the phenylalanine, the CDR3 has a length of 14 residues. CDR3 DNA only is kept here, 42 bases in frame from base 1. CDR1 and CDR2 (SGHTA, FQGTGA) derive from the germline V gene. V is reduced by 6 bases and J by 2 bases, leaving a spacing of 12 bases between them. Overall results and qualifications from the work: In validation, the model predicted progression to ophthalmopathy a median of about 6.5 months before onset, with around 70% sensitivity and more than 72% specificity. Most expanded thyroid clonotypes (frequency above 0.001) were also detected in blood, a finding suggesting that blood repertoires may reflect thyroid immune responses. No statistical method was used to set the sample size in advance, and investigators knew the group allocation. Ophthalmopathy was separated from stable hyperthyroidism by a 13 V-J signature model, with approximately 85% sensitivity and just over 81% specificity obtained in cross-validation and 80%/75% obtained in testing.

The TCR beta CDR3 regions were amplified from RNA transcripts. For the first round of RT-PCR on the TCR CDR3, the HTBI primer set was used together with the Qiagen OneStep RT-PCR kit. The libraries were constructed in a second round of multiplex PCR and then size-selected and purified. Sequencing of the libraries was done on an Illumina HiSeq2000 using paired-end 100 bp reads. The paper's processing steps were these. SOAPnuke was used to process the raw data, with reads discarded if the reads contained adapters or uncalled bases, had a mean Phred below 15, or lacked an exact constant-primer or identifier match. High-quality paired reads were merged with COPE v1.2.5, and unique nucleotide sequences were defined as clonotypes. Clonotypes were aligned to IMGT TRBV, TRBD and TRBJ reference segments using MiTCR v1.1. Analysis was restricted to V-J combinations with a frequency above 0.0001, which covered 98% to 99.2% of repertoires. The TCS score was defined as F50 (clonal expansion) divided by E x V (chaos), with BLOSUM62-based TCRdist calculated between CDR3 peptides within each V-J. Welch's t-statistics and random forest reduced around 520 V-J features to roughly 13, which were used in a naive Bayes classifier (R e1071). Through fastp at Q25 and MiXCR, TCRdb rebuilt clones from the public reads, retaining in-frame beta chains. Rows are unified per CDR3 protein, each entry keeping the most common DNA and genes. It is TCRdb's table, rather than the study itself, that gives the V and J calls and clone size. The sample table contains about 640,000 distinct CDR3 sequences; only one count was recorded for more than 12% of them. The leading ten clones occupy approximately 13% of the sample.

Ophthalmopathy patients had moderately to severely active disease, Clinical Activity Score of at least 3, NOSPECS grade of at least 4, and duration under 3 months. The study excluded patients with uncontrolled infections, other autoimmune diseases, pregnancy or lactation. Diagnoses were based on clinical symptoms, serum thyroxine and TRAb, thyroid ultrasound and orbital computed tomography. Ficoll-Paque density gradient centrifugation was used to isolate PBMCs from 8.5 to 10 ml of fresh peripheral blood. Total RNA was extracted using Trizol reagent, and RNA quality was assessed on an Agilent 2100 Bioanalyzer. There are many counts of this clonotype. Its antigen remains undetermined. One base away there is no much larger clone; base qualities are not given.

Material: blood. The receptor chain draws on TRBV7-3 and TRBJ2-3; the D region possibly corresponds to TRBD2 (6 bases align). This TCR was recovered from a woman between 45 and 60 years old with Graves' ophthalmopathy. In nucleotides, the sequence is TGTGCCAGCAGTAAAGGAGGGTCCACAGATACGCAGTATTTT. Translated, it reads CASSKGGSTDTQYF.